These 27 T cell receptor beta chains share one sample of origin, sequenced in a study of blood T cell repertoires in COVID-19. Profiled with immunoSEQ multiplex PCR; TCRdb holds only in-frame clones, not every one. Of over 250,000 clones in the sample, around 90% were seen once. Input material: peripheral blood. Receptors were obtained from a man aged 50 to 59 with acute or convalescent COVID-19.

The chain joins TRBV15 to TRBJ2-2; D call uncertain. The CDR3 has 14 residues. V was pared by 7 bases and J by 4 bases, with 13 bases between. CDR1 and CDR2 (germline): LNHNV, YYDKDF (reference sequence). CDR3 residues: CATTRPTGTGELFF. The CDR3 DNA follows: TGTGCCACCACCAGGCCCACGGGCACCGGGGAGCTGTTTTTT.

The V gene is TRBV2, the J gene TRBJ2-5; possible D gene TRBD1, 5 bases. Looked up from germline, CDR1 is SNHLY and CDR2 is FYNNEI. Trimming stripped 6 bases from V and 7 bases from J, with 6 bases between. The length of the CDR3 is 10 residues. CDR3 protein: CASSRATQYF. CDR3 coding DNA: TGTGCCAGCAGCAGGGCGACCCAGTACTTC.

The V call is TRBV12-3 or TRBV12-4, the J call TRBJ1-1; D gene uncertain. The CDR3 has 13 amino acids. The V end lost 4 bases, the J end lost 5 bases, and 11 bases lay between the germline ends. The CDR3 reads CASSSLAGTEAFF. As DNA, the CDR3 is TGTGCCAGCAGTTCACTTGCCGGGACTGAAGCTTTCTTT.

The gene calls are TRBV19 and TRBJ2-2; D is ambiguous. The V end was cut by 5 bases, the J end by 2 bases, with 9 bases between. In germline, CDR1 is LNHDA, CDR2 SQIVND (reference sequence). The CDR3 runs to 14 residues. The CDR3 DNA sequence: TGTGCCAGTAGTCTCCGCGGCAACACCGGGGAGCTGTTTTTT. Protein product: CASSLRGNTGELFF.

This chain uses TRBV6-5 with TRBJ1-2; the D is unclear. This CDR3 contains 13 residues. Germline assignment: CDR1 MNHEY and CDR2 SVGAGI. Trimming took 4 bases from V and 4 from J, leaving 10 bases between them. The CDR3 coding sequence is TGTGCCAGCAGTTTTACGGAGACCTATGGCTACACCTTC. Its translation: CASSFTETYGYTF.

The gene calls are TRBV6-1 and TRBJ1-1; the match to TRBD1 covers 8 bases. The CDR3 totals 15 residues. V trimming: 3 bases; J trimming: 0 bases; junction bases outside the gene matches: 3. The V gene's germline CDR1 is MNHNS and CDR2 SASEGT. DNA of the CDR3: TGTGCCAGCAGTGAGGGGGACAGGCTGAACACTGAAGCTTTCTTT. Protein: CASSEGDRLNTEAFF.

The gene calls are TRBV30 and TRBJ2-3, with a possible D match to TRBD2 (7 bases). CDR1 and CDR2 (germline): GTSNPN, SVGIG (reference sequence). CDR3 length: 16 residues. Deletions cut 0 bases from V and 3 bases from J, with 16 bases between. The CDR3 bases are TGTGCCTGGAGTGTGGGTGTCGGGGGGCCGACAGATACGCAGTATTTT. Its translation is CAWSVGVGGPTDTQYF.

The chain employs TRBV5-1 and TRBJ1-3; 7 nucleotides line up with TRBD1. The CDR3 consists of 16 residues. V lost 3 bases and J lost 0; bases outside the gene matches: 6. Germline V gives CDR1 SGHRS, CDR2 YFSETQ. CDR3 DNA sequence: TGCGCCAGCAGCTCCTCGGGACAGATCTCTGGAAACACCATATATTTT. It specifies CASSSSGQISGNTIYF.

This clone was seen a handful of times. The V and J genes are TRBV2 and TRBJ2-3; D is unresolved. Per the germline V gene, CDR1 is SNHLY and CDR2 is FYNNEI. The CDR3 runs 14 residues. V was clipped by 3 bases and J by 1 base, with 8 bases between them. The CDR3 loop reads CASSEFLGTDTQYF. The CDR3 region has the DNA TGTGCCAGCAGTGAGTTCCTTGGCACAGATACGCAGTATTTT.

This chain links TRBV18 with TRBJ1-1; 9 nucleotides match TRBD1. This CDR3 region has 13 residues. CDR1 is KGHSH, CDR2 LQKENI, per germline. The V segment lost 6 bases and the J segment 5 bases; nucleotides outside the gene matches: 4. The CDR3 DNA sequence: TGTGCCAGCTCCCAGACAGGGGGTACTGAAGCTTTCTTT. It specifies CASSQTGGTEAFF.

V usage is TRBV5-1 and J usage is TRBJ2-5, with 8 bases identical to TRBD2. The CDR3 consists of 15 residues. V was pared by 1 base and J by 7 bases, with 9 bases of the junction left unmatched. Looked up from germline, CDR1 is SGHRS and CDR2 is YFSETQ. The CDR3 region is CASSLKSGGPWTQYF. For the CDR3, the DNA is TGCGCCAGCAGCTTGAAAAGCGGGGGTCCCTGGACCCAGTACTTC.

This clone was counted between two and nine times. V is TRBV5-4 and J is TRBJ1-6; D call uncertain. V lost 3 bases to trimming and J lost 4 bases, with 8 bases between them. This CDR3 spans 14 amino acids. Germline CDR1 SGHNT, CDR2 YYREEE (reference sequence). For the CDR3, the DNA is TGTGCCAGCAGCTCCCGGGATTATAATTCACCCCTCCACTTT. Encoded protein: CASSSRDYNSPLHF.

This chain connects TRBV5-1 to TRBJ2-7, with D perhaps matching TRBD2 (5 bases). Per germline, CDR1 SGHRS and CDR2 YFSETQ. The CDR3 sequence is 14 residues long. V dropped 0 bases and J dropped 6 bases, with 13 bases sitting between them. The CDR3 loop reads CASSLDWRPVEQYF. CDR3 nucleotide sequence: TGCGCCAGCAGCTTGGATTGGAGGCCCGTCGAGCAGTACTTC.

This sequence joins TRBV6-5 and TRBJ1-6; TRBD1 is a possible D gene (6 bases). The germline gives CDR1 MNHEY, CDR2 SVGAGI. V was trimmed by 6 bases and J by 7 bases, leaving 10 bases between them. CDR3 size: 13 residues. This chain's CDR3 is CASRRDTNSPLHF. The DNA for the CDR3 is TGTGCCAGCAGACGGGACACCAATTCACCCCTCCACTTT.

The chain recombines TRBV2 with TRBJ2-5; D remains ambiguous. CDR1 and CDR2 (germline): SNHLY, FYNNEI. This CDR3 has 15 amino acids. V shed 7 bases and J shed 5 bases, with 20 bases lying between them. CDR3 sequence (DNA): TGTGCCAGCACAGAATCGGCGGAACCCCGGGAGACCCAGTACTTC. This gives the protein CASTESAEPRETQYF. Variable domain in full (rest from reference TRBV2 and TRBJ2-5): EPEVTQTPSHQVTQMGQEVILRCVPISNHLYFYWYRQILGQKVEFLVSFYNNEISEKSEIFDDQFSVERPDGSNFTLKIRSTKLEDSAMYFCASTESAEPRETQYFGPGTRLLVL.

This clone came up once. This chain joins TRBV18 and TRBJ1-2; 8 bases fit TRBD1. Unmatched junction bases numbered 1, after V lost 4 bases and J lost 3 bases. The length of the CDR3 is 13 residues. Germline V gene lookup returns CDR1 KGHSH and CDR2 LQKENI. The CDR3 DNA is TGTGCCAGCTCACTGGACAGGGACTATGGCTACACCTTC. This translates into CASSLDRDYGYTF.

The rearrangement joins TRBV4-2 to TRBJ1-3; tentatively, D is TRBD1 (5 bases). The CDR3 is made up of 14 amino acids. V dropped 1 base and J dropped 4 bases, with 8 bases sitting between them. Per germline, CDR1 LGHNA and CDR2 YNFKEQ. CDR3 amino acids: CASSQGGGGNTIYF. CDR3 nucleotide sequence: TGTGCCAGCAGCCAAGGCGGGGGGGGAAACACCATATATTTT.

The chain recombines TRBV18 with TRBJ2-7, with TRBD2 as a possible D gene (6 bases). Trimming left V 3 bases short and J 0 bases short, with 9 bases between. Germline CDR1 KGHSH, CDR2 LQKENI. The CDR3 loop spans 14 amino acids. The CDR3 nucleotides read TGTGCCAGCTCACCCCGGGAGAGCTCCTACGAGCAGTACTTC. This encodes CASSPRESSYEQYF.

This chain links TRBV6-6 with TRBJ1-6; no firm D call. There are 11 residues in the CDR3. V was pared by 7 bases and J by 8 bases, with 6 bases between. From germline, CDR1 is MNHNY and CDR2 SVGAGI (reference sequence). The CDR3 protein is CASTSDSPLHF. The DNA of the CDR3 is TGTGCCAGCACCTCGGATTCACCCCTCCACTTT.

This chain connects TRBV18 to TRBJ2-2, with 7 bases fitting TRBD1. J was trimmed by 7 bases and V by 6 bases; bases with no gene match: 17. CDR3 length: 17 amino acids. Germline CDR1 reads KGHSH; CDR2 reads LQKENI. This chain's CDR3 is CASSPPTGDEDGGELFF. The CDR3 DNA reads TGTGCCAGCTCCCCTCCCACAGGGGACGAGGACGGCGGGGAGCTGTTTTTT.

The sample holds one count of this clone. The chain has TRBV5-4 and TRBJ2-3, with a possible D match to TRBD1 (6 bases). The CDR3 totals 16 residues. V was pared by 1 base and J by 0 bases, with 12 bases between. Germline V gene data show CDR1 as SGHNT and CDR2 as YYREEE (reference sequence). In DNA, the CDR3 is TGTGCCAGCAGCTTGCCCGGACAGCCTAGCACAGATACGCAGTATTTT. Protein: CASSLPGQPSTDTQYF. The full variable domain, with the rest looked up from reference TRBV5-4 and TRBJ2-3, is ETGVTQSPTHLIKTRGQQVTLRCSSQSGHNTVSWYQQALGQGPQFIFQYYREEENGRGNFPPRFSGLQFPNYSSELNVNALELDDSALYLCASSLPGQPSTDTQYFGPGTRLTVL.

This clone showed up just once. The rearrangement uses TRBV3-1 (or the pseudogene TRBV3-2) and TRBJ1-5, with TRBD1 matching 7 bases. The CDR3 is made up of 14 amino acids. Germline assignment: CDR1 LGHDT and CDR2 YNNKEL (reference sequence). With V trimmed by 4 bases and J by 2 bases, 2 bases remained unmatched. Here the CDR3 reads CASSLTGGNQPQHF. The CDR3 DNA reads TGTGCCAGCAGCCTAACAGGGGGCAATCAGCCCCAGCATTTT.

The chain is built from TRBV11-3 and TRBJ2-7; D may be TRBD2 (5 bases). This CDR3 is built from 13 residues. Germline CDR1 SGHNT, CDR2 YENEEA. V lost 2 bases to trimming and J lost 5 bases, with 10 bases between them. The CDR3 nucleotides are TGTGCCAGCAGCTTATCGGGGTGGGACGAGCAGTACTTC. Translation gives CASSLSGWDEQYF.

The CDR3, as DNA: TGTGCCAGCAGCCGGGGACAGGGCGATTTCAATGAGCAGTTCTTC. Its protein product is CASSRGQGDFNEQFF. This chain links TRBV11-3 with TRBJ2-1, with 9 bases lining up with TRBD1. The CDR3 is made up of 15 amino acids. V shed 5 bases and J 6 bases; nucleotides not matched to a gene: 8. Germline values: CDR1 SGHNT, CDR2 YENEEA.

The chain is built from TRBV11-2 and TRBJ2-1; 10 nucleotides match TRBD2. The germline gives CDR1 SGHAT, CDR2 FQNNGV. There are 13 residues in the CDR3. V lost 4 bases to trimming and J lost 16 bases; unmatched junction nucleotides: 10. CDR3 DNA: TGTGCCAGCAGCTCCATACTAGCGGGGCTTCGTTTCTTC. Translating it yields CASSSILAGLRFF.

This clone was counted a single time. The chain couples TRBV2 to TRBJ1-1; a possible D gene is TRBD1 (6 bases). CDR3 size: 12 residues. CDR1 is SNHLY, CDR2 FYNNEI, per germline. V lost 8 bases and J lost 5, with 12 bases in between. In nucleotides, the CDR3 is TGTGCCAGCGGGGGGGGGCGTACTGAAGCTTTCTTT. Its protein product is CASGGGRTEAFF.

CDR3 bases: TGTGCCAGCAGCGGCACAGGGAGGGCCTACAATGAGCAGTTCTTC. Its protein is CASSGTGRAYNEQFF. The genes are TRBV6-2 or TRBV6-3 and TRBJ2-1, with a tentative D call TRBD2 (7 bases). Germline V lookup: CDR1 MNHEY, CDR2 SVGEGT. The germline V and J ends were trimmed by 6 bases and 2 bases, with 14 bases remaining between them. This CDR3 spans 15 amino acids.